The rows below give T cell receptor beta chains drawn from one sample of a study of blood T cells in healthy people across ages. TCRdb reanalysed the 5' RACE reads using MiXCR and keeps one entry per CDR3 protein. The sample gives 700,000 to 850,000 distinct CDR3 sequences, about 36% of which show up once; 10% to 15% is in the top ten. Sequenced input: blood. These receptors were obtained from a man aged 18 to 35 in good health. CDR3s include the opening cysteine and the closing phenylalanine or tryptophan. A D gene is named only where the DNA matches it firmly. Clone size is shown for a subset of rows, as once, few, many or a class of expanded clone.

17	TRBJ2-5	TRBV9	-	-	CASSPRQARTDQETQYF	TGTGCCAGCAGCCCCCGGCAGGCCCGAACCGATCAAGAGACCCAGTACTTC
14	TRBJ2-5	TRBV20-1	-	TRBD2	CSAITGLAGNEQYF	TGCAGTGCCATCACGGGACTAGCAGGCAATGAGCAGTACTTC
14	TRBJ2-1	TRBV24-1	-	-	CATSDPAGRHEQFF	TGTGCCACCAGTGATCCGGCAGGGCGACATGAGCAGTTCTTC
14	TRBJ2-1	TRBV7-3	few	TRBD2	CASSFGGGYPEQFF	TGTGCCAGCAGCTTCGGCGGGGGGTACCCTGAGCAGTTCTTC
14	TRBJ2-7	TRBV18	few	-	CASSPGGTQYEQYF	TGTGCCAGCTCACCCGGAGGGACACAGTACGAGCAGTACTTC
16	TRBJ2-7	TRBV4-1	-	TRBD2	CASSQVFLLASNEQYF	TGCGCCAGCAGCCAAGTATTCTTACTAGCGAGCAATGAGCAGTACTTC
14	TRBJ1-6	TRBV20-1	-	-	CSACREFDNSPLHF	TGCAGTGCTTGCAGGGAATTCGATAATTCACCCCTCCACTTT
16	TRBJ2-1	TRBV12-3/TRBV12-4	-	TRBD2	CASTPGGLAAYNEQFF	TGTGCCAGCACCCCGGGGGGACTAGCGGCTTACAATGAGCAGTTCTTC
14	TRBJ2-3	TRBV9	-	-	CASSVDPGDGAQYF	TGTGCCAGCAGCGTCGACCCGGGGGATGGCGCGCAGTATTTT
15	TRBJ1-6	TRBV4-1	few	-	CASSQEPVDNSPLHF	TGCGCCAGCAGCCAAGAACCGGTTGATAATTCACCCCTCCACTTT
13	TRBJ1-2	TRBV10-3	-	-	CAISEFRQGGYTF	TGTGCCATCAGTGAATTCCGCCAGGGTGGCTACACCTTC
14	TRBJ2-3	TRBV4-2	many	-	CASSQDESTDTQYF	TGTGCCAGCAGCCAAGATGAGAGCACAGATACGCAGTATTTT
14	TRBJ1-4	TRBV25-1	few	-	CASSDRAPSEKLFF	TGTGCCAGCAGTGACAGGGCTCCCTCTGAAAAACTGTTTTTT
15	TRBJ2-1	TRBV29-1	-	-	CSVEVPAPRGNEQFF	TGCAGCGTTGAAGTCCCGGCGCCCAGAGGTAATGAGCAGTTCTTC
15	TRBJ2-7	TRBV7-2	-	-	CASSLALPPKLEQYF	TGTGCCAGCAGCTTAGCGCTACCACCAAAACTCGAGCAGTACTTC
15	TRBJ2-5	TRBV29-1	-	TRBD2	CSVDPSSGGQETQYF	TGCAGCGTTGACCCGTCTAGCGGGGGGCAAGAGACCCAGTACTTC
16	TRBJ2-3	TRBV29-1	-	-	CSVTPWDGTSTDTQYF	TGCAGCGTTACCCCCTGGGACGGAACTAGCACAGATACGCAGTATTTT
14	TRBJ2-7	TRBV7-9	-	TRBD1	CASSHDDRAYEQYF	TGTGCCAGCAGCCACGACGACAGGGCCTACGAGCAGTACTTC
13	TRBJ1-2	TRBV7-9	many	-	CASSPTLGRGYTF	TGTGCCAGCAGCCCAACCCTAGGAAGGGGCTACACCTTC
14	TRBJ1-5	TRBV20-1	-	-	CSARDGEGHQPQHF	TGCAGTGCTAGAGATGGGGAGGGACATCAGCCCCAGCATTTT
17	TRBJ2-5	TRBV10-3	once	-	CAISGLDSKPPRETQYF	TGTGCCATCAGTGGGCTAGACAGCAAACCCCCGAGGGAGACCCAGTACTTC
12	TRBJ2-5	TRBV5-6	-	-	CASSLGQIEQYF	TGTGCCAGCAGCTTGGGGCAAATTGAGCAGTACTTC
14	TRBJ2-3	TRBV28	-	TRBD2	CAGSSSGIPDTQYF	TGTGCCGGCAGCTCCAGCGGGATCCCAGATACGCAGTATTTT
14	TRBJ2-1	TRBV20-1	once	-	CSAGRPLGYNEQFF	TGCAGTGCGGGTCGCCCCCTGGGCTACAATGAGCAGTTCTTC
13	TRBJ2-3	TRBV11-2	few	-	CASSSTSGQTQYF	TGTGCCAGCAGCTCGACGAGCGGGCAGACGCAGTATTTT
16	TRBJ2-3	TRBV5-1	many	-	CASSLGQGGIADTQYF	TGCGCCAGCAGCTTGGGGCAGGGAGGAATCGCAGATACGCAGTATTTT
12	TRBJ2-5	TRBV27	many	-	CASSPRQETQYF	TGTGCCAGCAGTCCTCGACAAGAGACCCAGTACTTC
15	TRBJ2-5	TRBV13	-	-	CASSLRDKTQETQYF	TGTGCCAGCAGCTTAAGGGACAAAACTCAAGAGACCCAGTACTTC
14	TRBJ2-1	TRBV14	few	-	CASSLGLGINEQFF	TGTGCCAGCAGCTTAGGACTGGGCATCAATGAGCAGTTCTTC
16	TRBJ2-7	TRBV7-6	few	TRBD1	CASSIQAGTGSNEQYF	TGTGCCAGCAGCATCCAAGCCGGGACAGGTAGTAACGAGCAGTACTTC
14	TRBJ2-3	TRBV15	-	-	CATSRELGEDTQYF	TGTGCCACCAGCAGAGAGCTGGGTGAGGATACGCAGTATTTT
18	TRBJ2-3	TRBV15	few	TRBD1	CATSRDTPTGGFTDTQYF	TGTGCCACCAGCAGAGATACCCCGACAGGGGGGTTCACAGATACGCAGTATTTT
15	TRBJ1-2	TRBV7-2	-	TRBD1	CASSLLGQGAYGYTF	TGTGCCAGCAGCTTATTGGGACAGGGGGCCTATGGCTACACCTTC
13	TRBJ1-2	TRBV9	-	-	CASSRTVGYGYTF	TGTGCCAGCAGCCGGACAGTGGGCTATGGCTACACCTTC
18	TRBJ2-4	TRBV7-8	many	-	CASSLVISRVSKWNIQYF	TGTGCCAGCAGCTTAGTTATTTCCAGGGTGTCGAAGTGGAACATTCAGTACTTC
14	TRBJ2-3	TRBV3-1	once	-	CANSQEWGPDTQYF	TGTGCCAACAGCCAAGAATGGGGCCCCGATACGCAGTATTTT
18	TRBJ2-3	TRBV29-1	-	-	CSVKEATDGSVSTDTQYF	TGCAGCGTCAAAGAGGCCACTGACGGGTCGGTTAGCACAGATACGCAGTATTTT
15	TRBJ2-1	TRBV4-2	-	-	CASSQEDGNNNEQFF	TGTGCCAGCAGCCAAGAGGACGGAAATAACAATGAGCAGTTCTTC
14	TRBJ2-7	TRBV7-9	-	TRBD1	CASSGGQGVDEQYF	TGTGCCAGCAGCGGCGGACAGGGGGTAGACGAGCAGTACTTC
15	TRBJ2-5	TRBV20-1	few	-	CSARGGRRDQETQYF	TGCAGTGCTAGAGGGGGCAGGCGAGACCAAGAGACCCAGTACTTC